The next 5 T cell receptor beta chains were all read from a single sample in a study of shared clonotypes between healthy human individuals. The method was immunoSEQ multiplex PCR; TCRdb's version includes in-frame clones alone and lacks a portion of them. The sample contains 2 million to 2.5 million clones, 93% of which appear only once. Naive CD8 cells lacked CD45RO and underwent positive selection for CCR7, leaving out terminally differentiated effector memory CD45RA+ cells. Sequenced sample: naive CD8+ T cells from PBMCs. These receptors were obtained from a young man in good health. Some clones in this sample may be carry-over from other donors' samples.

This clone has more than one count but fewer than ten. This chain links TRBV30 with TRBJ1-5; D is unresolved. V was clipped by 5 bases and J by 0 bases, with 8 bases between them. The length of the CDR3 is 13 residues. Germline V gene sequence: CDR1 GTSNPN, CDR2 SVGIG (reference sequence). The CDR3: CAWDVGSNQPQHF. DNA of the CDR3: TGTGCCTGGGACGTGGGTAGCAATCAGCCCCAGCATTTT.

V and J are TRBV28 and TRBJ1-1; a possible D gene is TRBD1 (5 bases). The CDR3 spans 13 residues. V lost 3 bases, J lost 4 bases, and 9 bases lay in between. Germline V lookup: CDR1 MDHEN, CDR2 SYDVKM. CDR3: CASSLSRATEAFF. The CDR3 nucleotides read TGTGCCAGCAGTTTGAGCAGGGCCACTGAAGCTTTCTTT.

V and J are TRBV11-2 and TRBJ2-1; no clear D gene. Trimming removed 5 bases at V and 5 bases at J, with 19 bases between. Germline loops: CDR1 SGHAT, CDR2 FQNNGV. The CDR3 totals 16 residues. CDR3 DNA: TGTGCCAGCAGCCAGAGGCTAGTTGGAACTGACAATGAGCAGTTCTTC. Protein product: CASSQRLVGTDNEQFF. Supplemented by reference TRBV11-2 and TRBJ2-1, the full variable domain reads EAGVAQSPRYKIIEKRQSVAFWCNPISGHATLYWYQQILGQGPKLLIQFQNNGVVDDSQLPKDRFSAERLKGVDSTLKIQPAKLEDSAVYLCASSQRLVGTDNEQFFGPGTRLTVL.

V and J are TRBV19 and TRBJ1-5; TRBD1 matches 9 bases. Germline assignment: CDR1 LNHDA and CDR2 SQIVND (reference sequence). The CDR3 runs 15 residues. V lost 4 bases, J lost 7 bases, and 8 bases stayed unmatched. The CDR3 region is CASSSADRGKQPQHF. The DNA of the CDR3 is TGTGCCAGTAGTAGCGCCGACAGGGGGAAACAGCCCCAGCATTTT. The full variable domain, in which reference TRBV19 and TRBJ1-5 provide the parts outside the CDR3, is DGGITQSPKYLFRKEGQNVTLSCEQNLNHDAMYWYRQDPGQGLRLIYYSQIVNDFQKGDIAEGYSVSREKKESFPLTVTSAQKNPTAFYLCASSSADRGKQPQHFGDGTRLSIL.

The V and J genes are TRBV4-1 and TRBJ1-5; D is ambiguous. Deletions cut 1 base from V and 0 bases from J, with 10 bases between. This CDR3 has 16 amino acids. CDR1 and CDR2 (germline): MGHRA, YSYEKL. CDR3 nucleotides: TGCGCCAGCAGCCAAGGCAGGACTGATAGCAATCAGCCCCAGCATTTT. This translates into CASSQGRTDSNQPQHF.